Listed here are 26 T cell receptor beta chains from one sample, sequenced in a study of blood T cell repertoires in COVID-19. Here immunoSEQ multiplex PCR was the method, and the copy in TCRdb shows in-frame clones only, minus some. Of approximately 49,000 clones in the sample, about 83% were seen once. Sequencing input: peripheral blood. These receptors were collected from a man aged 45-60 years with acute or convalescent COVID-19.

This chain joins TRBV6-5 and TRBJ1-4; the D gene is possibly TRBD1 (5 bases). CDR1 is MNHEY and CDR2 is SVGAGI in the germline V gene. The CDR3 consists of 15 residues. Trimming shortened V by 7 bases and J by 7 bases, and 19 bases separated the two germline ends. The CDR3 coding sequence is TGTGCCAGCATCCCCTTCGTTACAGGTTTTGAAAAACTGTTTTTT. It is translated as CASIPFVTGFEKLFF.

The gene calls are TRBV6-5 and TRBJ2-2; D is uncertain. Germline assignment: CDR1 MNHEY and CDR2 SVGAGI. Trimming pared 0 bases from V and 1 base from J, leaving 6 bases between. This CDR3 is 15 amino acids long. The CDR3 DNA sequence: TGTGCCAGCAGTTACTCGAGTTGGAACACCGGGGAGCTGTTTTTT. Amino acid sequence: CASSYSSWNTGELFF.

The chain recombines TRBV7-9 with TRBJ1-4; 9 positions match TRBD1. This CDR3 spans 15 amino acids. V was clipped by 4 bases and J by 8 bases; unmatched bases: 8. Per germline, CDR1 SEHNR and CDR2 FQNEAQ (reference sequence). The CDR3 is CASSSPGQGREKLFF. Written as DNA, the CDR3 is TGTGCCAGCAGCTCGCCGGGACAGGGCCGAGAAAAACTGTTTTTT.

V gene TRBV12-3 or TRBV12-4 combines with J gene TRBJ1-2; D not resolved. V lost 2 bases and J lost 6, with 7 bases in between. CDR3 size: 12 residues. The CDR3 sequence: CASSLLPNGYTF. The CDR3 nucleotides are TGTGCCAGCAGTTTATTGCCTAATGGCTACACCTTC.

This clone appeared once. J is TRBJ1-1 and V is TRBV7-9; D is unclear. The CDR3 is 14 residues long. From germline, CDR1 is SEHNR and CDR2 FQNEAQ (reference sequence). V lost 9 bases and J 4 bases, leaving 18 bases between the germline ends. This CDR3 reads CARTPMRGSTEAFF. Written as DNA, the CDR3 is TGTGCCAGAACACCGATGAGAGGGTCCACTGAAGCTTTCTTT.

The V gene is TRBV27, the J gene TRBJ2-7; D remains ambiguous. The germline CDR1 and CDR2 sequences are MNHEY and SMNVEV (reference sequence). This CDR3 comprises 10 residues. The V end lost 5 bases, the J end lost 4 bases, and 3 bases lay between the germline ends. In nucleotides, the CDR3 is TGTGCCAGCAGTCCGTACGAGCAGTACTTC. Amino acids: CASSPYEQYF.

This chain connects TRBV7-3 to TRBJ1-6; maybe TRBD1 (6 bases). The CDR3 is 15 residues long. V lost 2 bases and J lost 8, with 13 bases in between. Germline-derived CDR1 and CDR2 are SGHTA and FQGTGA. CDR3 DNA: TGTGCCAGCAGCTTAGGCATGGGGGCGGATTCACCCCTCCACTTT. Amino acids: CASSLGMGADSPLHF.

V usage is TRBV18 and J usage is TRBJ1-4; TRBD1 agrees at 7 bases. The CDR3 covers 15 residues. Germline V gene lookup returns CDR1 KGHSH and CDR2 LQKENI. V trimming: 5 bases; J trimming: 6 bases; junction bases outside the gene matches: 9. The chain's CDR3 is CASSSLTGRDEKLFF. CDR3 coding DNA: TGTGCCAGCTCATCGCTGACAGGGCGGGATGAAAAACTGTTTTTT.

The genes are TRBV28 and TRBJ2-1; D is possibly TRBD1 (6 bases). CDR3 length equals 17 residues. Germline V gives CDR1 MDHEN, CDR2 SYDVKM. V was clipped by 5 bases and J by 0 bases, with 17 bases between them. CDR3 bases: TGTGCCAGCAGTCGAACGGTGGGGGCGAGCTCCTACAATGAGCAGTTCTTC. Translating it yields CASSRTVGASSYNEQFF. Full variable domain (rest looked up from reference TRBV28 and TRBJ2-1): DVKVTQSSRYLVKRTGEKVFLECVQDMDHENMFWYRQDPGLGLRLIYFSYDVKMKEKGDIPEGYSVSREKKERFSLILESASTNQTSMYLCASSRTVGASSYNEQFFGPGTRLTVL.

The CDR3 nucleotides are TGTGCCAGCAGCGTAGGGGGCGGAGATACGCAGTATTTT. This encodes CASSVGGGDTQYF. The chain couples TRBV9 to TRBJ2-3; D is perhaps TRBD1 (5 bases). Trimming cost V 0 bases and J 5 bases, with 7 bases left between them. CDR3 length: 13 residues. Germline loops: CDR1 SGDLS, CDR2 YYNGEE.

The chain links TRBV9 to TRBJ2-1; 7 nucleotides line up with TRBD2. Germline values: CDR1 SGDLS, CDR2 YYNGEE. Trimming cost V 0 bases and J 7 bases; bases outside gene matches: 7. The CDR3 is 15 residues long. CDR3 DNA: TGTGCCAGCAGCGTAGAGGGCGGGAGTTGGAATGAGCAGTTCTTC. It codes for CASSVEGGSWNEQFF.

The V gene is TRBV6-5, the J gene TRBJ1-2, with unresolved D. The CDR3 contains 14 residues. Germline V lookup: CDR1 MNHEY, CDR2 SVGAGI. V lost 0 bases and J lost 3, with 8 bases in between. The DNA of the CDR3 is TGTGCCAGCAGTTACTCGGAGCAGTACTATGGCTACACCTTC. Translated, it gives CASSYSEQYYGYTF.

V is TRBV24-1 and J is TRBJ1-2; D is possibly TRBD1 (6 bases). This CDR3 has 13 residues. Germline values: CDR1 KGHDR, CDR2 SFDVKD. V gave up 3 bases and J gave up 7 bases, with 11 bases separating them. CDR3 sequence: CATSDPGQIGYTF. The CDR3 DNA sequence: TGTGCCACCAGTGATCCCGGACAGATTGGCTACACCTTC.

V is TRBV7-9 and J is TRBJ2-2, with 10 bases that match TRBD1. CDR3 size: 19 residues. V dropped 11 bases and J dropped 5; count of bases not matched to a gene: 23. Germline V gene sequence: CDR1 SEHNR, CDR2 FQNEAQ (reference sequence). In DNA form, the CDR3 reads TGTGCCGGTGCTCCCATCTTTCGACAGGGGGCGAGGGGGACCGGGGAGCTGTTTTTT. This gives the protein CAGAPIFRQGARGTGELFF.

The chain employs TRBV30 and TRBJ2-3; possibly TRBD2 for D (7 bases). Germline values: CDR1 GTSNPN, CDR2 SVGIG (reference sequence). The V end lost 2 bases, the J end lost 1 base, and 13 bases lay between the germline ends. This CDR3 is 15 amino acids long. This CDR3 is CAWSTRGGGTDTQYF. The CDR3 region has the DNA TGTGCCTGGAGTACACGCGGGGGCGGCACAGATACGCAGTATTTT.

The V call is TRBV6-4, the J call TRBJ2-5; no clear D. Looked up from germline, CDR1 is MRHNA and CDR2 is SNTAGT. The CDR3 has 10 residues. Trimming took 8 bases from V and 7 from J, leaving 8 bases between them. This CDR3 is CASGLRTQYF. The CDR3 nucleotides are TGTGCCAGCGGTCTAAGGACCCAGTACTTC.

The V and J genes are TRBV11-3 and TRBJ2-6; D is uncertain. The CDR3 extends over 17 amino acids. Germline lookup yields CDR1 SGHNT and CDR2 YENEEA. Trimming pared 0 bases from V and 0 bases from J, leaving 9 bases between. The CDR3 protein is CASSLDLPFSGANVLTF. The CDR3 DNA reads TGTGCCAGCAGCTTAGATCTCCCCTTCTCTGGGGCCAACGTCCTGACTTTC. Looking up the rest from reference TRBV11-3 and TRBJ2-6 gives the full variable domain: EAGVVQSPRYKIIEKKQPVAFWCNPISGHNTLYWYLQNLGQGPELLIRYENEEAVDDSQLPKDRFSAERLKGVDSTLKIQPAELGDSAVYLCASSLDLPFSGANVLTFGAGSRLTVL.

This sequence joins TRBV2 and TRBJ2-4; 7 nucleotides match TRBD1. J gave up 8 bases and V 5 bases, and 12 bases lay outside the gene matches. The V gene's germline CDR1 is SNHLY and CDR2 FYNNEI. The CDR3 has 15 residues. The CDR3 loop is CASSSLDRVLDIQYF. CDR3 DNA sequence: TGTGCCAGCAGTTCCTTAGACAGGGTTTTAGACATTCAGTACTTC. The variable domain in full, with the rest retrieved from reference TRBV2 and TRBJ2-4, is EPEVTQTPSHQVTQMGQEVILRCVPISNHLYFYWYRQILGQKVEFLVSFYNNEISEKSEIFDDQFSVERPDGSNFTLKIRSTKLEDSAMYFCASSSLDRVLDIQYFGAGTRLSVL.

The V gene is TRBV30, the J gene TRBJ1-1; D gene unclear. The CDR3 spans 13 residues. Germline CDR1 is GTSNPN and CDR2 is SVGIG (reference sequence). V was cut by 3 bases and J by 1 base, with 9 bases left in between. CDR3 sequence (DNA): TGTGCCTGGAGCCTCGCGGGGAACACTGAAGCTTTCTTT. Residues: CAWSLAGNTEAFF.

The chain links TRBV28 to TRBJ2-2, with D possibly TRBD2 on 6 matching bases. This CDR3 has 15 amino acids. V lost 5 bases and J lost 8, with 18 bases in between. Germline values: CDR1 MDHEN, CDR2 SYDVKM. CDR3 sequence: CASSRGSPPTGELFF. The CDR3 DNA reads as TGTGCCAGCAGTCGGGGGAGCCCACCCACGGGGGAGCTGTTTTTT. Using reference TRBV28 and TRBJ2-2 for the parts outside the CDR3, the full variable domain is DVKVTQSSRYLVKRTGEKVFLECVQDMDHENMFWYRQDPGLGLRLIYFSYDVKMKEKGDIPEGYSVSREKKERFSLILESASTNQTSMYLCASSRGSPPTGELFFGEGSRLTVL.

This chain connects TRBV7-9 to TRBJ2-6, with 7 nucleotides matching TRBD2. J lost 2 bases, V lost 6 bases, and 10 bases had no gene match. The CDR3 runs 17 residues. CDR1 and CDR2 from the germline V gene are SEHNR and FQNEAQ (reference sequence). The CDR3 DNA reads as TGTGCCAGCAGGCCACATCCTCGGGGGGCTGGGGCCAACGTCCTGACTTTC. Amino acids: CASRPHPRGAGANVLTF.

The J gene is TRBJ1-1, the V gene TRBV24-1, with 8 nucleotides matching TRBD1. The CDR3 runs to 12 residues. V was clipped by 7 bases and J by 4 bases; unmatched bases: 1. Per the germline V gene, CDR1 is KGHDR and CDR2 is SFDVKD. The DNA for the CDR3 is TGTGCCACCAGCGGACAGGGCACTGAAGCTTTCTTT. Translation gives CATSGQGTEAFF.

V is TRBV3-1 (or the pseudogene TRBV3-2) and J is TRBJ2-4; D might be TRBD2 (5 bases). CDR3 length: 13 residues. CDR1 LGHDT and CDR2 YNNKEL come from the germline V gene (reference sequence). V was pared by 1 base and J by 7 bases, with 8 bases between. CDR3 sequence: CASSQARGNIQYF. Written as DNA, the CDR3 is TGTGCCAGCAGCCAAGCTCGCGGGAACATTCAGTACTTC.

This chain uses TRBV28 with TRBJ1-2; no clear D. Germline CDR1 and CDR2: MDHEN and SYDVKM. V lost 4 bases and J 7 bases, leaving 16 bases between the germline ends. The CDR3 is 14 residues long. This CDR3 is CASSSPRGWGGYTF. CDR3 in DNA: TGTGCCAGCAGTTCCCCGCGAGGGTGGGGTGGCTACACCTTC.

The chain recombines TRBV27 with TRBJ2-2, with no clear D. The V end lost 3 bases, the J end lost 1 base, and 6 bases lay between the germline ends. This CDR3 has 14 amino acids. Germline CDR1 is MNHEY and CDR2 is SMNVEV (reference sequence). This chain's CDR3 is CASSFPGNTGELFF. The CDR3, as DNA: TGTGCCAGCAGTTTCCCCGGGAACACCGGGGAGCTGTTTTTT.

The CDR3 region is CASRYQPGDPYTF. As DNA, the CDR3 is TGTGCCAGCAGATATCAACCAGGGGATCCCTACACCTTC. This chain links TRBV6-5 with TRBJ1-2; perhaps TRBD1 as D (6 bases). Germline-derived CDR1 and CDR2 are MNHEY and SVGAGI. This CDR3 is 13 amino acids long. V was pared by 6 bases and J by 10 bases, with 18 bases between.